These 10 T cell receptor beta chains were sequenced from one sample in a study of T cells in Graves' hyperthyroidism and ophthalmopathy (dated by TCRdb to between 2018 and 2021). Library generation was performed with multiplex PCR. This sample was sequenced with an Illumina HiSeq 2000. Amplification of TCR beta CDR3 regions was carried out from RNA transcripts. A first-round RT-PCR of the TCR CDR3 used the HTBI primer set with the Qiagen OneStep RT-PCR kit. TCRdb took the public reads, trimmed them with fastp at Q25, ran MiXCR for clone calling and kept in-frame beta chains. Rows with a matching CDR3 protein are joined into one entry that keeps the most common DNA and genes. This sample comprises around 660,000 distinct CDR3 sequences, over 40% of them detected only once. Under 8% of the sample is held by the ten biggest clonotypes. The sample taken for sequencing was peripheral blood or thyroid tissue (not recorded which). The source is an adult man with Graves' disease, either hyperthyroidism or ophthalmopathy (not recorded which).

There are a few counts of this clonotype. V and J are TRBV20-1 and TRBJ1-1, with a tentative D call TRBD1 (6 bases). V was cut by 6 bases and J by 7 bases, with 12 bases left in between. Germline V gene data show CDR1 as DFQATT and CDR2 as SNEGSKA (reference sequence). This CDR3 is built from 11 residues. The CDR3 DNA reads as TGCAGTGCCCACAGGACAGATGAAGCTTTCTTT. Amino acids: CSAHRTDEAFF.

In this sample, this clonotype turned up a few times. The chain carries TRBV5-1 and TRBJ1-1, with D hard to call. The CDR3 spans 15 residues. In germline, CDR1 is SGHRS, CDR2 YFSETQ. With 0 bases removed from V and 0 bases from J, the gap between germline ends came to 9 bases. The CDR3 protein is CASSLDFGMNTEAFF. The CDR3 nucleotides are TGCGCCAGCAGCTTGGACTTCGGGATGAACACTGAAGCTTTCTTT.

This chain links TRBV9 with TRBJ2-7; possibly TRBD2 for D (5 bases). Germline-derived CDR1 and CDR2 are SGDLS and YYNGEE. The CDR3 length is 13 residues. Trimming cost V 3 bases and J 6 bases, with 13 bases left between them. In DNA form, the CDR3 reads TGTGCCAGCAGCGCGAGGACTGTCTCCGAGCAGTACTTC. Translated, it gives CASSARTVSEQYF.

This clonotype was seen many times. The genes are TRBV2 and TRBJ1-1, with D possibly being TRBD1 (5 bases). This CDR3 has 14 amino acids. Trimming removed 6 bases from V and 1 base from J, with 12 bases in between. The germline CDR1 and CDR2 sequences are SNHLY and FYNNEI. In nucleotides, the CDR3 is TGTGCCAGCAGAGCGGGACGGGGGAACACTGAAGCTTTCTTT. It specifies CASRAGRGNTEAFF.

The chain carries TRBV20-1 and TRBJ1-1; D is possibly TRBD1 (6 bases). V shed 0 bases and J shed 2 bases, with 13 bases lying between them. The CDR3 contains 15 residues. Germline V CDR1 and CDR2: DFQATT, SNEGSKA (reference sequence). CDR3 sequence (DNA): TGCAGTGCTAGAGAAGACGGGGGCCGCAACACTGAAGCTTTCTTT. This encodes CSAREDGGRNTEAFF.

This clonotype was detected ten times or more. This chain links TRBV7-9 with TRBJ1-5, with no clear D. CDR3 size: 14 residues. Trimming cost V 4 bases and J 5 bases, with 12 bases left between them. Germline CDR1 is SEHNR and CDR2 is FQNEAQ (reference sequence). DNA of the CDR3: TGTGCCAGCAGCTCCGGACGGAGCGATCAGCCCCAGCATTTT. As protein: CASSSGRSDQPQHF.

The genes are TRBV29-1 and TRBJ1-1, with D maybe TRBD1 (5 bases). The CDR3 covers 14 residues. V lost 3 bases and J lost 2, with 13 bases in between. Looked up from germline, CDR1 is SQVTM and CDR2 is ANQGSEA. CDR3 amino acids: CSVESPGLNTEAFF. Written as DNA, the CDR3 is TGCAGCGTTGAGTCCCCGGGACTCAACACTGAAGCTTTCTTT.

V gene TRBV7-9 combines with J gene TRBJ1-6; TRBD1 aligns across 11 bases. V lost 5 bases and J lost 10; bases outside the gene matches: 7. Germline CDR1 reads SEHNR; CDR2 reads FQNEAQ (reference sequence). The CDR3 is 15 residues long. The CDR3, as DNA: TGTGCCAGCAGCAAAGGACAGGGGGCTGGATCACCCCTCCACTTT. Amino acids: CASSKGQGAGSPLHF.

This CDR3 is CSVAEGGGLRQETQYF. The CDR3, as DNA: TGCAGCGTTGCTGAGGGGGGCGGCCTGAGGCAAGAGACCCAGTACTTC. This sequence joins TRBV29-1 and TRBJ2-5; the D call may be TRBD1 or TRBD2 (6 bases each). Germline assignment: CDR1 SQVTM and CDR2 ANQGSEA. V dropped 4 bases and J dropped 2 bases, with 20 bases sitting between them. The CDR3 has 16 residues.

The chain couples TRBV20-1 to TRBJ1-4; 7 nucleotides agree with TRBD1. This CDR3 has 13 residues. J was trimmed by 7 bases and V by 6 bases; bases with no gene match: 8. The germline gives CDR1 DFQATT, CDR2 SNEGSKA (reference sequence). Written as DNA, the CDR3 is TGCAGTGCCAGCTCAGGGGGAGGTGAAAAACTGTTTTTT. Translating gives CSASSGGGEKLFF.